This T cell receptor (beta chain) stems from a study of blood T cell repertoires in COVID-19. Study-wide background: The analysed material was cDNA or gDNA that came from T cells, B-cell-depleted T cells, or PBMCs.

The V gene end was trimmed by 4 bases and the J gene end by 10 bases; junction bases not matched to a gene: 9. CDR1 LGHDT and CDR2 YNNKEL come from the germline V gene (reference sequence). The CDR3 loop spans 16 amino acids. Sequenced by immunoSEQ multiplex PCR; TCRdb stores in-frame clones only, minus some. The sample has about 170,000 clones; around four fifths are singletons. V usage is TRBV3-1 (or the pseudogene TRBV3-2) and J usage is TRBJ2-1; 14 positions agree with TRBD2. The specimen sequenced was peripheral blood. The receptor's source is a woman in her seventies with COVID-19, enrolled during active disease. The CDR3 sequence is CASSRTTSGGAWEQFF. CDR3 sequence (DNA): TGTGCCAGCAGCCGAACGACTAGCGGGGGGGCTTGGGAGCAGTTCTTC.